The 5 T cell receptor beta chains given below trace back to one sample, sequenced in a study of T cells in Graves' hyperthyroidism and ophthalmopathy. RNA transcripts provided the source from which TCR beta CDR3 regions were amplified. The HTBI primer set served for first-round RT-PCR of the TCR CDR3. TCRdb re-called the multiplex PCR reads with MiXCR, one entry per CDR3 protein. The sample has approximately 610,000 distinct CDR3 sequences, roughly 14% seen once. What was sequenced was blood. The origin of the receptors is a woman aged 40 to 55 with Graves' ophthalmopathy.

The chain uses TRBV30 and TRBJ1-3, with D maybe TRBD1 (6 bases). Germline-derived CDR1 and CDR2 are GTSNPN and SVGIG (reference sequence). The V and J ends lost 1 base and 4 bases respectively, with 8 bases between them. The CDR3 covers 13 residues. The CDR3 nucleotides read TGTGCCTGGAGTGAGGGGACAGGAAACACCATATATTTT. It encodes CAWSEGTGNTIYF.

The sample holds many counts of this clonotype. This rearrangement joins TRBV28 to TRBJ2-2; maybe TRBD1 (6 bases). Germline values: CDR1 MDHEN, CDR2 SYDVKM. CDR3 length: 14 amino acids. V shed 4 bases and J shed 9 bases, with 15 bases lying between them. The CDR3 DNA is TGTGCCAGCAGTTGGACAGATGTGGAGCGGGAGCTGTTTTTT. This encodes CASSWTDVERELFF.

This chain links TRBV6-2 or TRBV6-3 with TRBJ2-2; tentative D call: TRBD1 (5 bases). Trimming cost V 2 bases and J 1 base, with 14 bases left between them. CDR3 length equals 17 residues. Germline lookup yields CDR1 MNHEY and CDR2 SVGEGT. The CDR3 DNA sequence: TGTGCCAGCAGTTACGCTAGGGGAAAAAGGAACACCGGGGAGCTGTTTTTT. It translates to CASSYARGKRNTGELFF.

This clonotype was observed at least ten times. The rearrangement uses TRBV11-2 and TRBJ1-2; D perhaps matches TRBD1 (5 bases). Germline V CDR1 and CDR2: SGHAT, FQNNGV. The CDR3 has 15 residues. V was shortened by 0 bases and J by 6 bases, with 14 bases between the two germline ends. The CDR3: CASSLDSGSADGYTF. CDR3 sequence (DNA): TGTGCCAGCAGCTTAGACTCAGGGTCTGCCGATGGCTACACCTTC.

The sample holds many counts of this clonotype. This chain connects TRBV15 to TRBJ2-7, with D unresolved. This CDR3 has 15 residues. V was clipped by 0 bases and J by 0 bases, with 9 bases between them. The germline V gene has CDR1 LNHNV and CDR2 YYDKDF (reference sequence). CDR3 coding DNA: TGTGCCACCAGCAGAGACACACTTAGCTCCTACGAGCAGTACTTC. Its protein is CATSRDTLSSYEQYF. Supplemented by reference TRBV15 and TRBJ2-7, the full variable domain reads DAMVIQNPRYQVTQFGKPVTLSCSQTLNHNVMYWYQQKSSQAPKLLFHYYDKDFNNEADTPDNFQSRRPNTSFCFLDIRSPGLGDTAMYLCATSRDTLSSYEQYFGPGTRLTVT.